This T cell receptor (beta chain) is drawn from a study of TIL therapy for anti-PD-1-resistant metastatic lung cancer. The time point denotes: pre-treatment sample, taken before nivolumab and TIL therapy. The tumor samples were excised metastases, mostly pleural nodules or supraclavicular lymph nodes. The CDR3 extends over 16 amino acids. After removal of 1 base from V and 2 bases from J, the junction contained 5 bases not matched to a gene. Per germline, CDR1 LNHDA and CDR2 SQIVND (reference sequence). Sequencing used immunoSEQ v3. Sequenced by immunoSEQ multiplex PCR; TCRdb stores in-frame clones only, minus some. Of under 100,000 clones in the sample, around 71% were seen once.

This TCR was recovered from a person aged 25-80 years with non-small cell lung cancer. This chain uses TRBV19 with TRBJ2-1, with 7 nucleotides matching TRBD2. The sample was tumor tissue, taken at baseline. CDR3 coding DNA: TGTGCCAGTAGTATAGGGCGGGAGAAAACCTACAATGAGCAGTTCTTC. This encodes CASSIGREKTYNEQFF.